The clone carrying this TCR beta chain was seen a handful of times. The entry originates in a study of T-cell memory formation after mild COVID-19. One entry per CDR3 protein, called by TCRdb with MiXCR from the 5' RACE reads. Counted here are 290,000 or so distinct CDR3 sequences, roughly 21% occurring once; the ten biggest clones make up roughly 21%. The CDR3 covers 12 residues. V lost 4 bases to trimming and J lost 9 bases, with 10 bases between them. The germline CDR1 and CDR2 sequences are MDHEN and SYDVKM. The chain is built from TRBV28 and TRBJ1-5; D gene uncertain. Specimen: PBMCs or a T cell subset sorted from them (not recorded which). This receptor was identified in a man aged 18-30 years who had mild COVID-19 (a few samples of this study predate the infection). Cell type and time point are not known. CDR3 protein: CASSSRTPPQHF. The CDR3 bases are TGTGCCAGCAGTTCCCGCACGCCGCCCCAGCATTTT.